The 4 T cell receptor beta chains reported below all come from one sample, sequenced in a study of response to subunit inactivated influenza vaccine. TCRdb analysed the RT-PCR reads with MiXCR anew, one entry per CDR3 protein. The repertoire holds a few hundred thousand distinct CDR3 sequences, with about 11% as singletons. The same specimen was also included in a second study, on T cells expressing NK-cell markers. That work contributes: Beta-chain TCR cDNA was generated via 5'RACE template switching with UMIs.

Sequencing was performed on PBMCs from blood, taken on the day of vaccination. The receptors originated from a man in his fifties or sixties who received an inactivated influenza vaccine.

In its sample, this clonotype was seen a few times. This rearrangement joins TRBV7-9 to TRBJ2-1; no clear D. The CDR3 length is 15 residues. CDR1 is SEHNR, CDR2 FQNEAQ, per germline (reference sequence). V gave up 2 bases and J gave up 1 base, with 9 bases separating them. The CDR3 region has the DNA TGTGCCAGCAGCTTAAATCTGGGTTCCTACAATGAGCAGTTCTTC. Amino acid sequence: CASSLNLGSYNEQFF.

The CDR3 DNA is TGTGCCATCAGTTCCGACAGGGGAGGCGAGCAGTACTTC. Its protein is CAISSDRGGEQYF. The chain joins TRBV10-3 to TRBJ2-7; 8 nucleotides line up with TRBD1. This CDR3 is 13 amino acids long. Germline-derived CDR1 and CDR2 are ENHRY and SYGVKD. Germline trimming cut 5 bases from V and 6 bases from J; bases unmatched to any gene: 6.

This clonotype showed up just a few times. The V gene is TRBV5-6, the J gene TRBJ2-7; perhaps TRBD1 as D (6 bases). V was clipped by 3 bases and J by 6 bases, with 7 bases between them. CDR1 is SGHDT, CDR2 YYEEEE, per germline. The CDR3 is made up of 11 amino acids. This CDR3 reads CASSWGREQYF. The CDR3 region has the DNA TGTGCCAGCAGCTGGGGGCGCGAGCAGTACTTC.

The chain has TRBV5-1 and TRBJ2-5; TRBD2 matches 8 bases. Germline CDR1 reads SGHRS; CDR2 reads YFSETQ. The V segment lost 3 bases and the J segment 1 base; nucleotides outside the gene matches: 5. CDR3 length equals 15 residues. In nucleotides, the CDR3 is TGCGCCAGCAGCTCGGGTAGCGGGACCCAAGAGACCCAGTACTTC. Protein product: CASSSGSGTQETQYF.